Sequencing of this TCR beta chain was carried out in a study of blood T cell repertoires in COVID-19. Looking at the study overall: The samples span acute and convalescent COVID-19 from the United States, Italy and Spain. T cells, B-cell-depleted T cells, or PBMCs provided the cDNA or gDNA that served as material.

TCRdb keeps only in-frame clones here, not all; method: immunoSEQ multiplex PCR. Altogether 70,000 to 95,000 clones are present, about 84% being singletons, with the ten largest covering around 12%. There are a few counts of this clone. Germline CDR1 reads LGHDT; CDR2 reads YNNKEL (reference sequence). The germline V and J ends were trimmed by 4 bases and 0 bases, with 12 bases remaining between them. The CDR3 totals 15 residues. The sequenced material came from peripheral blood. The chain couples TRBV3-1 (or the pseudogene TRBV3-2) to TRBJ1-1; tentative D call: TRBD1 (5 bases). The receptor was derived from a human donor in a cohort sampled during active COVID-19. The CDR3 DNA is TGTGCCAGCAGCCGCCGGGACTACATGAACACTGAAGCTTTCTTT. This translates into CASSRRDYMNTEAFF.